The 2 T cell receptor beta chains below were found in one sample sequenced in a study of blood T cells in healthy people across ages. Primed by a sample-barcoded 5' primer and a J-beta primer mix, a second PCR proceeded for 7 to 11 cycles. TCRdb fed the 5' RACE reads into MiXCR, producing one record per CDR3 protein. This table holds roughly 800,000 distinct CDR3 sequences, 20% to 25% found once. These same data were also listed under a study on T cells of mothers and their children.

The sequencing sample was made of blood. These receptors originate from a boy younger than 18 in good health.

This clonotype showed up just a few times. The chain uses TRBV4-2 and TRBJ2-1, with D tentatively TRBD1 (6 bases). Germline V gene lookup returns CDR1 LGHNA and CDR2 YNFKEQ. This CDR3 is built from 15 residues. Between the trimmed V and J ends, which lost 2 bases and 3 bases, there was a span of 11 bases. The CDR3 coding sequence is TGTGCCAGCAGCCAACGACAGGAAAACTACAATGAGCAGTTCTTC. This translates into CASSQRQENYNEQFF.

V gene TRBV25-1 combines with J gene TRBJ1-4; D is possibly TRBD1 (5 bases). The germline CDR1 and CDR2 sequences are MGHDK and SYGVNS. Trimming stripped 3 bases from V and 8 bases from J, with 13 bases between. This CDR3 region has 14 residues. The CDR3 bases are TGTGCCAGCAGTGACCTCGGGCAGGGCGAAAAACTGTTTTTT. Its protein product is CASSDLGQGEKLFF.